In this sample, the clone carrying this T cell receptor (beta chain) turned up a few times. Its target is not known. TCRdb itself ran the RT-PCR reads through MiXCR, one entry per CDR3 protein. The sample contains approximately 570,000 distinct CDR3 sequences, under 9% of which appear only once. The data were taken from a study of response to subunit inactivated influenza vaccine. Study-level findings and limits: With each seasonal influenza vaccination, the authors suggested, few new T cells are recruited.

V shed 0 bases, J shed 5 bases, and the junction held 13 bases outside the gene matches. CDR1 is MNHEY and CDR2 is SVGEGT in the germline V gene. The CDR3 is made up of 19 amino acids. Sequenced here: PBMCs from blood, sampled less than 30 months after vaccination. The V and J genes are TRBV6-2 or TRBV6-3 and TRBJ2-1; 10 bases agree with TRBD2. The sequence came from a man between 50 and 69 years old who received an inactivated influenza vaccine. This CDR3 is CASSYSTRLAGVDNNEQFF. In DNA form, the CDR3 reads TGTGCCAGCAGTTACTCGACGAGACTAGCGGGCGTAGATAACAATGAGCAGTTCTTC.